The rows below give T cell receptor beta chains drawn from one sample of a study of human T cells and chemical hapten exposure. TCRdb itself ran the RACE reads through MiXCR, one entry per CDR3 protein. The top ten clones hold 1.4% of a sample with approximately 71,000 distinct CDR3 sequences, 11% of them seen once. Sequencing used whole blood, obtained in connection with sensitization to the hapten diphenylcyclopropenone (DPC). The source is a woman between 45 and 60 years old with alopecia areata. Some clones in this sample may be carry-over from other donors' samples. Both conserved end residues are part of each CDR3. Fields, in order: V gene, CDR3 length, clone size, D gene, J gene, CDR3 DNA, CDR3 protein. The D gene is left open where the match is weak. Clone size is given for some rows only: seen once, a few or many times, or a class if the clone is expanded.

V: TRBV29-1
length: 11
size: many
D: .
J: TRBJ1-2
DNA: TGCAGCGCTTCGTTCTCCTATGGCTACACCTTC
CDR3: CSASFSYGYTF

V: TRBV12-3/TRBV12-4
length: 15
size: many
D: TRBD1
J: TRBJ1-2
DNA: TGTGCCAGCACCCCCTTTCTAGGGGGCCACTATGGCTACACCTTC
CDR3: CASTPFLGGHYGYTF

V: TRBV12-3/TRBV12-4
length: 13
size: many
D: .
J: TRBJ2-3
DNA: TGTGCCAGCAGTTTCGACGGTGGAGATACGCAGTATTTT
CDR3: CASSFDGGDTQYF

V: TRBV5-1
length: 14
size: .
D: .
J: TRBJ2-1
DNA: TGCGCCAGCAGCTTGGGGCCGCAGACGAATGAGCAGTTCTTC
CDR3: CASSLGPQTNEQFF

V: TRBV6-5
length: 14
size: many
D: .
J: TRBJ2-7
DNA: TGTGCCAGCAGTTACTCGGCGCCGGGGTACGAGCAGTACTTC
CDR3: CASSYSAPGYEQYF

V: TRBV21-1
length: 15
size: few
D: .
J: TRBJ2-1
DNA: TGTGCCAGCAGCTCTAAGCGGGACTTCGACAATGAGCAGTTCTTC
CDR3: CASSSKRDFDNEQFF

V: TRBV7-9
length: 13
size: many
D: .
J: TRBJ2-7
DNA: TGTGCCAGCAGCTTCACACTAGAGTACGAGCAGTACTTC
CDR3: CASSFTLEYEQYF

V: TRBV6-6
length: 11
size: .
D: .
J: TRBJ1-1
DNA: TGTGCCAGCAGCGTACGATACGAAGCTTTCTTT
CDR3: CASSVRYEAFF

V: TRBV18
length: 15
size: .
D: TRBD1
J: TRBJ1-1
DNA: TGTGCCAGCTCACCCCGGGGACAGGGCGGTCCTGAAGCTTTCTTT
CDR3: CASSPRGQGGPEAFF

V: TRBV5-1
length: 14
size: .
D: TRBD2
J: TRBJ2-3
DNA: TGCGCCAGCAGCACAGCGGGGGGCACAGATACGCAGTATTTT
CDR3: CASSTAGGTDTQYF

V: TRBV24-1
length: 14
size: many
D: .
J: TRBJ2-7
DNA: TGTGCCACCAGTGGGGTTTTCGGGGACTACGAGCAGTACTTC
CDR3: CATSGVFGDYEQYF

V: TRBV12-3/TRBV12-4
length: 15
size: .
D: .
J: TRBJ1-4
DNA: TGTGCCAGCAGGGCAGGAGGACATCCTAATGAGAAACTGTTTTTT
CDR3: CASRAGGHPNEKLFF

V: TRBV12-3/TRBV12-4
length: 11
size: many
D: .
J: TRBJ2-3
DNA: TGCGCCAGCAGCCACACAGATACGCAGTATTTT
CDR3: CASSHTDTQYF

V: TRBV11-2
length: 15
size: many
D: TRBD1
J: TRBJ2-2
DNA: TGTGCCAGCAGCTTCCGGGACAGGGGAACCGGGGAGCTGTTTTTT
CDR3: CASSFRDRGTGELFF

V: TRBV12-3/TRBV12-4
length: 15
size: many
D: .
J: TRBJ1-2
DNA: TGTGCCAGCAGACCCCGGGTTGCGGGTGCCTATGGCTACACCTTC
CDR3: CASRPRVAGAYGYTF

V: TRBV18
length: 16
size: few
D: TRBD2
J: TRBJ2-7
DNA: TGTGCCAGCTCACCACCGGGGACTAGCGGGAACTACGAGCAGTACTTC
CDR3: CASSPPGTSGNYEQYF